The 2 T cell receptor beta chains in this list originate from one sample, sequenced in a study of T cells in localized non-small cell lung cancer. Libraries were prepared by immunoSEQ multiplex PCR; TCRdb keeps only in-frame clonotypes and omits some of them. The table has about 43,000 clones, roughly nine tenths seen once. This specimen consisted of PBMCs, obtained before any cancer treatment. The receptors were sampled from a woman between 40 and 69 years old with stage II lung adenocarcinoma.

This chain connects TRBV2 to TRBJ2-3; TRBD1 is a possible D gene (6 bases). The CDR3 is made up of 16 amino acids. Germline lookup yields CDR1 SNHLY and CDR2 FYNNEI. V was shortened by 6 bases and J by 0 bases, with 16 bases between the two germline ends. The DNA of the CDR3 is TGTGCCAGCAGATTCAATCCAGGGACAAGCACAGATACGCAGTATTTT. Its protein product is CASRFNPGTSTDTQYF.

V usage is TRBV5-4 and J usage is TRBJ1-1; D is possibly TRBD1 (6 bases). This CDR3 spans 13 amino acids. Germline lookup yields CDR1 SGHNT and CDR2 YYREEE (reference sequence). The V gene lost 5 bases and the J gene lost 4 bases, with 12 bases spanning the gap. The CDR3 nucleotides are TGTGCCAGCAGGACACAGGGTAGCACTGAAGCTTTCTTT. Translated, it gives CASRTQGSTEAFF.